This TCR beta chain was captured in a study of T cells in Graves' hyperthyroidism and ophthalmopathy. The CDR3 runs 15 residues. Germline lookup yields CDR1 MNHNY and CDR2 SVGAGI (reference sequence). J lost 3 bases, V lost 2 bases, and 6 bases had no gene match. Amplification of TCR beta CDR3 regions was performed using RNA transcripts as template. The TCR CDR3 first-round RT-PCR relied on the HTBI primer set. MiXCR was run by TCRdb on the multiplex PCR reads, yielding one entry per CDR3 protein. The sample includes roughly 660,000 distinct CDR3 sequences, 15% to 20% of them seen just once. This clonotype was recorded a few times. A lack of ophthalmopathy progression within 18 months defined stable Graves' hyperthyroidism.

This sequence originates from a man aged 45-65 years with Graves' hyperthyroidism. The chain recombines TRBV6-6 with TRBJ2-7, with 8 bases aligning to TRBD1. Sequencing was done on a sample of blood. For the CDR3, the DNA is TGTGCCAGCAGTTACCCACCGGGACAGGTCTACGAGCAGTACTTC. It encodes CASSYPPGQVYEQYF.